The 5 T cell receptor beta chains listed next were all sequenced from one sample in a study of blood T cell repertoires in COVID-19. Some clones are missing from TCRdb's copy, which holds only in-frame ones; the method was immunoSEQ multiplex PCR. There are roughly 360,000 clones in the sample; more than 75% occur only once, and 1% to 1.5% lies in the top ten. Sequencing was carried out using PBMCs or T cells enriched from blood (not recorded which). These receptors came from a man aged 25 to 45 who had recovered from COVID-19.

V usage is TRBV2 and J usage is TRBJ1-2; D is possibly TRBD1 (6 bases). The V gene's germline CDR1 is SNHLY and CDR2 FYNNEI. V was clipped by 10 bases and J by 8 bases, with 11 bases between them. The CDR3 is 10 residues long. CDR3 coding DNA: TGTGCCACCCAGGGGCGCGGCTACACCTTC. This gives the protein CATQGRGYTF.

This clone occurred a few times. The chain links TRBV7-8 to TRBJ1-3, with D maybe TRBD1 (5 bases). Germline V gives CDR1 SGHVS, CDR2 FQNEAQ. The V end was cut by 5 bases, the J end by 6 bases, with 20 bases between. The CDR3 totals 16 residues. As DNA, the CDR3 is TGTGCCAGCAGCCCCAGCCGGGGGGGGAAGAAAAACACCATATATTTT. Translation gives CASSPSRGGKKNTIYF.

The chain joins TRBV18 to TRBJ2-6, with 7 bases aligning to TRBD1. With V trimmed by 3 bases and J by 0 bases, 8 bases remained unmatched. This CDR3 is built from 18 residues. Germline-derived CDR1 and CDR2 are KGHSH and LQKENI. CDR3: CASSPPGQRLSGANVLTF. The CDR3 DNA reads TGTGCCAGCTCACCTCCGGGACAGCGACTCTCTGGGGCCAACGTCCTGACTTTC.

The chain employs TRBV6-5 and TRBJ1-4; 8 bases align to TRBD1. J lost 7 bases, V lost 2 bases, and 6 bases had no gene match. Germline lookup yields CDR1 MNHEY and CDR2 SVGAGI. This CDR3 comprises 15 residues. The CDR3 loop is CASSYVPGQGEKLFF. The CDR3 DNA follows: TGTGCCAGCAGTTACGTCCCCGGACAGGGTGAAAAACTGTTTTTT.

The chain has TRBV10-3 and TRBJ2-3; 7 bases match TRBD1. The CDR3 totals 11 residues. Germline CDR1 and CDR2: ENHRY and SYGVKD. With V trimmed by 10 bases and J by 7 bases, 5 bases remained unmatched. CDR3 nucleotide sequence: TGTGCCACGTGGGGACAGAATACGCAGTATTTT. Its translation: CATWGQNTQYF.